The 6 T cell receptor beta chains given below trace back to one sample, sequenced in a study of T cell changes during pregnancy in multiple sclerosis. The data were produced by immunoSEQ multiplex PCR, yet TCRdb's version contains in-frame clones alone and is incomplete. The repertoire holds fewer than 65,000 clones, with approximately 93% as singletons. The sequencing used CD4+ T cells from peripheral blood mononuclear cells, collected in the third trimester of pregnancy. The source of these receptors is a female donor with multiple sclerosis, enrolled in a pregnancy study.

This chain connects TRBV30 to TRBJ1-1; D may be TRBD1 (5 bases). Germline-derived CDR1 and CDR2 are GTSNPN and SVGIG (reference sequence). V dropped 3 bases and J dropped 5 bases, with 19 bases sitting between them. The CDR3 runs 15 residues. CDR3 in amino acids: CAWSLGGGLLTEAFF. In DNA, the CDR3 is TGTGCCTGGAGCCTCGGGGGGGGGTTATTGACTGAAGCTTTCTTT.

The chain has TRBV7-3 and TRBJ2-7; 10 nucleotides line up with TRBD1. Trimming took 2 bases from V and 4 from J; bases not matched to a gene: 5. There are 15 residues in the CDR3. The V gene's germline CDR1 is SGHTA and CDR2 FQGTGA. The DNA for the CDR3 is TGTGCCAGCAGCTTAGGGACAGGGGTACCTTACGAGCAGTACTTC. Translation gives CASSLGTGVPYEQYF.

This chain joins TRBV2 and TRBJ1-4; 7 nucleotides agree with TRBD1. The CDR3 length is 15 residues. Looked up from germline, CDR1 is SNHLY and CDR2 is FYNNEI. V lost 1 base and J lost 5; bases outside the gene matches: 4. The CDR3 DNA sequence: TGTGCCAGCAGTGAAGAGACAGGGCGGAATGAAAAACTGTTTTTT. It codes for CASSEETGRNEKLFF.

This clone was detected only once. This CDR3 reads CASSLVTGAVYEQYF. The CDR3 DNA is TGCGCCAGCAGCTTGGTGACAGGGGCGGTATACGAGCAGTACTTC. V usage is TRBV5-1 and J usage is TRBJ2-7; TRBD1 matches at 8 bases. The ends lost 0 bases at V and 4 bases at J; junction bases unmatched: 6. The germline gives CDR1 SGHRS, CDR2 YFSETQ. This CDR3 contains 15 residues.

The chain is built from TRBV14 and TRBJ1-4, with D possibly being TRBD1 (5 bases). The V end was cut by 5 bases, the J end by 4 bases, with 20 bases between. This CDR3 spans 17 amino acids. Germline V CDR1 and CDR2: SGHDN, FVKESK. The CDR3 loop reads CASSGRDGGTFNEKLFF. CDR3 bases: TGTGCCAGCAGCGGGCGGGACGGCGGTACCTTTAATGAAAAACTGTTTTTT.

This clone came up once. This chain links TRBV28 with TRBJ2-7; 10 nucleotides line up with TRBD1. The CDR3 totals 13 residues. The germline V gene has CDR1 MDHEN and CDR2 SYDVKM. Trimming cost V 5 bases and J 12 bases; bases outside gene matches: 10. DNA of the CDR3: TGTGCCAGCAGTCCACGGGACAGGGGCCTGGGGTACTTC. It encodes CASSPRDRGLGYF.